The sequence of this TCR beta chain was determined in a study of identical twins. This clonotype was counted between two and nine times. Its matching antigen is unknown. In TCRdb, the 5' RACE reads were re-called with MiXCR into one record per CDR3 protein. The data show 450,000 or so distinct CDR3 sequences, roughly an eighth seen once. Study observations and caveats: Clonotypes of the beta chain that were abundant in cord blood carried fewer insertions (memory repertoires showed none).

V was pared by 6 bases and J by 0 bases, with 11 bases of the junction left unmatched. The CDR3 contains 16 residues. The germline CDR1 and CDR2 sequences are DFQATT and SNEGSKA (reference sequence). These data were also filed under a second study, of yellow fever vaccine responses in identical twins. From that report: Reportedly, the T cell response mounted by twins to vaccine seemed partly convergent, partly personalized.

The chain employs TRBV20-1 and TRBJ1-3; 7 bases match TRBD1. This receptor was taken from a woman in her late teens or twenties in good health. Sequenced sample: CD4+ T cells sorted from blood. The CDR3 sequence: CSAAPRQGFSGNTIYF. CDR3 in DNA: TGCAGTGCCGCCCCGCGACAGGGTTTCTCTGGAAACACCATATATTTT.